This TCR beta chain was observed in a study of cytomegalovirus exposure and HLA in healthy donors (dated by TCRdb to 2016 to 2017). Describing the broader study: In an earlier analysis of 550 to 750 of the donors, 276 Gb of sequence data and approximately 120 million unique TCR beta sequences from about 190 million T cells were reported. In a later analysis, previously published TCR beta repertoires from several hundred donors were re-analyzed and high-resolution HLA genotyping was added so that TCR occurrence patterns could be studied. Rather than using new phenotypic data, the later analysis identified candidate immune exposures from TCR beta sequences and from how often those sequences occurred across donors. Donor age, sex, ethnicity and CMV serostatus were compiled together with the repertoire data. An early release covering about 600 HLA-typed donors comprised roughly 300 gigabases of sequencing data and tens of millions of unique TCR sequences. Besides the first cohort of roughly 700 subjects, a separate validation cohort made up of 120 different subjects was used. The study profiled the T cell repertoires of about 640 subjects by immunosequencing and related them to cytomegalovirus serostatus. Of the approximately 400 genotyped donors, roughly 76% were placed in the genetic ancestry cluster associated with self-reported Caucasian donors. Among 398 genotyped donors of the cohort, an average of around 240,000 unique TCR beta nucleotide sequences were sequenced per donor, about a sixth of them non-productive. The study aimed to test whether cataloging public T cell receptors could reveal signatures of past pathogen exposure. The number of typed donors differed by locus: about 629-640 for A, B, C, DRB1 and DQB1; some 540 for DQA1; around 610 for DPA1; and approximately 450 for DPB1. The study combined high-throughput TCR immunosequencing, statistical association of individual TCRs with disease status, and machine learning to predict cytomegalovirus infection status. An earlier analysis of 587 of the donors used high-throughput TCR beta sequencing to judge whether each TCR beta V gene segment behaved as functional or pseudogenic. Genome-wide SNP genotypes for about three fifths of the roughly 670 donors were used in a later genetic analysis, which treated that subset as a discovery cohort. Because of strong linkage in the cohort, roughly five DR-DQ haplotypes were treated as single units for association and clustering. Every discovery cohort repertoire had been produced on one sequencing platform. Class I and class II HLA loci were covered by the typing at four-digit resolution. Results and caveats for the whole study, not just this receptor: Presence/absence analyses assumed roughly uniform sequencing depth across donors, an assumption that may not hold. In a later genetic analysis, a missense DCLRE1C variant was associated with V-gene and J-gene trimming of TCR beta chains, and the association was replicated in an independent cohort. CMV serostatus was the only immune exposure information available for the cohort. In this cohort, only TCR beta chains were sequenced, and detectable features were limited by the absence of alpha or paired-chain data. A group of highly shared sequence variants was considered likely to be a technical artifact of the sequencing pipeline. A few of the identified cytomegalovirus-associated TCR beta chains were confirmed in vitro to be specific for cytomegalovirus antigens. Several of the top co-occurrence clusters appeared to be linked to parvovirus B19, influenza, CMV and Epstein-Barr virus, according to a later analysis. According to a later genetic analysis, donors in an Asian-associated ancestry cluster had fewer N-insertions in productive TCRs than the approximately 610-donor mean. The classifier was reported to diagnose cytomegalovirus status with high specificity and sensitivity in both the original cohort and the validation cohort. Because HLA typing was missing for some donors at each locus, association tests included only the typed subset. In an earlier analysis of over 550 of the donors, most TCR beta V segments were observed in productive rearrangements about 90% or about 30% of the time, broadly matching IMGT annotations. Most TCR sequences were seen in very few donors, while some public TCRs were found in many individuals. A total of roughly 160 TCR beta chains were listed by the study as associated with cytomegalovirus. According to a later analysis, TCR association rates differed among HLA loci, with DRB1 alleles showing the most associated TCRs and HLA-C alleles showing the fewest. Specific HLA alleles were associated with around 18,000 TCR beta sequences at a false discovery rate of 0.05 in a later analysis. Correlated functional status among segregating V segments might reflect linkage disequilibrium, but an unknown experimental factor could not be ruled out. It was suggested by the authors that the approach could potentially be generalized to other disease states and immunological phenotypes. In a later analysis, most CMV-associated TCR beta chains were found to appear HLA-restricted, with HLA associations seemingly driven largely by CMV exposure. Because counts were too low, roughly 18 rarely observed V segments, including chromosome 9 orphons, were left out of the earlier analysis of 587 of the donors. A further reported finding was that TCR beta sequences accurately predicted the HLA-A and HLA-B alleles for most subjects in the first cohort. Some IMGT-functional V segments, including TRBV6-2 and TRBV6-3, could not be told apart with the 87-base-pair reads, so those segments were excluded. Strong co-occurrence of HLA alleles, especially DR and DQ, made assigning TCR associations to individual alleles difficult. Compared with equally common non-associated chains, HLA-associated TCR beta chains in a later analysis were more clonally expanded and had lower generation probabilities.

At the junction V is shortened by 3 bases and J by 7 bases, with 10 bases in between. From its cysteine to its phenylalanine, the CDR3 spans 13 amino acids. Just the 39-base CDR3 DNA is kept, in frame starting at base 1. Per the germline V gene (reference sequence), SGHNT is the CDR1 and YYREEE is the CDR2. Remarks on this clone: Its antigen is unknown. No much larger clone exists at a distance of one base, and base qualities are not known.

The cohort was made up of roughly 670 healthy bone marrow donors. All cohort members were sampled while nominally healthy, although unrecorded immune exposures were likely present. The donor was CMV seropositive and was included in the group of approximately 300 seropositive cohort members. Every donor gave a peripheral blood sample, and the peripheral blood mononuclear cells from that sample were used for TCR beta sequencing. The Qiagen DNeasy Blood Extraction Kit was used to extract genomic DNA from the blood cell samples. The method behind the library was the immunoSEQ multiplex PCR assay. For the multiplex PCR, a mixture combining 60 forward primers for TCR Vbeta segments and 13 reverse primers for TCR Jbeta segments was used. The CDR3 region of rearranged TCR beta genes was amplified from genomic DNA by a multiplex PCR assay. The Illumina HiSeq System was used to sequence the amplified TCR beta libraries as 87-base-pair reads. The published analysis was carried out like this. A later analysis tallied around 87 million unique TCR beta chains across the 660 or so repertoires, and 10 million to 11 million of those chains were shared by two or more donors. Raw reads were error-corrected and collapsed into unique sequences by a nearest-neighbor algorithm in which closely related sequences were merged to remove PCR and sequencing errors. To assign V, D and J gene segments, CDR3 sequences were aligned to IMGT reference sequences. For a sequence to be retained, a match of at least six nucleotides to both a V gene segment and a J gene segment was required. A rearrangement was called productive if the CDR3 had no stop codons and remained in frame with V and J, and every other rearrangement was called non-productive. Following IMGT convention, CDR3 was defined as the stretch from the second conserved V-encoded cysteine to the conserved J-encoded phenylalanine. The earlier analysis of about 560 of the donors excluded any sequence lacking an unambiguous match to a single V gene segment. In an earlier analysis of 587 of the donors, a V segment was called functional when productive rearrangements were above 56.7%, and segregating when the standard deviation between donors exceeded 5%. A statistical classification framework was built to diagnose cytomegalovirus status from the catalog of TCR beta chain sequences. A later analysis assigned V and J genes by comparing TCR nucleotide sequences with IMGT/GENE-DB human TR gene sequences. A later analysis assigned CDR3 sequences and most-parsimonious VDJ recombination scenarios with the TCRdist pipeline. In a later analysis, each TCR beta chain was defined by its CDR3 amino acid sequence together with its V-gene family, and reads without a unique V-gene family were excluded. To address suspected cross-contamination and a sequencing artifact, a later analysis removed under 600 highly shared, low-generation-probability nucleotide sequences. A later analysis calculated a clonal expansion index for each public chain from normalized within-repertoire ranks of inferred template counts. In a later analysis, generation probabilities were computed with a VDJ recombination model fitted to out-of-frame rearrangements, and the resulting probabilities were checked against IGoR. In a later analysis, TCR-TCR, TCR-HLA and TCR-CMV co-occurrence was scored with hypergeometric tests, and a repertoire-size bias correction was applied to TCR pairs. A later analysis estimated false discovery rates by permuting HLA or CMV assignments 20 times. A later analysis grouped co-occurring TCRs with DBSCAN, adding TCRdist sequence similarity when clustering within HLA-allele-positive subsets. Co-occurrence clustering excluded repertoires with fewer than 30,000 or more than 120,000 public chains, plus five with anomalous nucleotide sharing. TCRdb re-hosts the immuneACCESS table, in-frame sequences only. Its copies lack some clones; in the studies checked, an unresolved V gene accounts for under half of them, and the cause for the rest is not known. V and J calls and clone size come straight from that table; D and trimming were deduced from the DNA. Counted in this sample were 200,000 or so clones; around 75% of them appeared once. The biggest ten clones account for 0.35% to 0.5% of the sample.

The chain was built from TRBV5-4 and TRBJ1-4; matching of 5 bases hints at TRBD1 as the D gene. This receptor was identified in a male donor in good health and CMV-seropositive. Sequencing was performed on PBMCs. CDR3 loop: CASSSQGGEKLFF. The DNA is TGTGCCAGCAGCTCCCAGGGTGGTGAAAAACTGTTTTTT.